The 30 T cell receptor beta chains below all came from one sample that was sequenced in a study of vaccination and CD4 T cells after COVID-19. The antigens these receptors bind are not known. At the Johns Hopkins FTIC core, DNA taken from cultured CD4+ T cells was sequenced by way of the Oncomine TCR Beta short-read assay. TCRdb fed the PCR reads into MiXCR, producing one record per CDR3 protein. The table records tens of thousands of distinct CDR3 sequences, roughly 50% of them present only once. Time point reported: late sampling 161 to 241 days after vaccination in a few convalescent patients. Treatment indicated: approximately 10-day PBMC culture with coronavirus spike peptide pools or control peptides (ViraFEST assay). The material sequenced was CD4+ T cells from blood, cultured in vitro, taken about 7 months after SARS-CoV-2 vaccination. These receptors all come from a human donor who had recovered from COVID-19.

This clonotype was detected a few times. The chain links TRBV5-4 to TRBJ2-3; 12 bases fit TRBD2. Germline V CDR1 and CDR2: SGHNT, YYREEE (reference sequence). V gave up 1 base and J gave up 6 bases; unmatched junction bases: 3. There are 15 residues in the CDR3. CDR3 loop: CASSLLAGGSDTQYF. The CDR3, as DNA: TGTGCCAGCAGCTTGCTAGCGGGAGGGTCTGATACGCAGTATTTT.

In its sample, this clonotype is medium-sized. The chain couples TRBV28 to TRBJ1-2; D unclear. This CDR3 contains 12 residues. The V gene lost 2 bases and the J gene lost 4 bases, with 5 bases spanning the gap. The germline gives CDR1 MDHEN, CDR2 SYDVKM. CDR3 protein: CASSLRLYGYTF. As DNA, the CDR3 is TGTGCCAGCAGTTTAAGGCTCTATGGCTACACCTTC.

CDR3 in DNA: TGCAGTGCTAGCCGGACAGGGGCTGGGAACTATGGCTACACCTTC. As protein: CSASRTGAGNYGYTF. The chain couples TRBV20-1 to TRBJ1-2; 9 nucleotides match TRBD1. The CDR3 runs 15 residues. The ends lost 3 bases at V and 2 bases at J; junction bases unmatched: 7. CDR1 and CDR2 (germline): DFQATT, SNEGSKA (reference sequence).

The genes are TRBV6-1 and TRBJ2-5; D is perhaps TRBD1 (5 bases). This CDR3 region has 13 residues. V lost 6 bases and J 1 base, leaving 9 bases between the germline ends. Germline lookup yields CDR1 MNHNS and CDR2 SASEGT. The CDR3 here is CASRKTVQETQYF. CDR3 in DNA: TGTGCCAGCAGGAAGACAGTCCAAGAGACCCAGTACTTC.

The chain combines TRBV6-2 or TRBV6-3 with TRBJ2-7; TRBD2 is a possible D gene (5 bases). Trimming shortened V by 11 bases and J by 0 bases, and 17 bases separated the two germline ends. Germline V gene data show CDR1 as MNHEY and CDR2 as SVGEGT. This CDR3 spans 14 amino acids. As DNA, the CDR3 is TGTGCCGCAACCCCGCGAGGGCCCTCCTACGAGCAGTACTTC. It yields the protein CAATPRGPSYEQYF.

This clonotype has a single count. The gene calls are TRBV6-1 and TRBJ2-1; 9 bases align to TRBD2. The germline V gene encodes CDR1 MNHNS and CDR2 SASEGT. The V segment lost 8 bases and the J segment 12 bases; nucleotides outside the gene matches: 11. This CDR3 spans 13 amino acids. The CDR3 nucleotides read TGTGCCAGCGCCCGGACGGATAGCGGGAGGCAGTTCTTC. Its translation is CASARTDSGRQFF.

DNA for the CDR3: TGTGCCACCAGGACAGCATCCTATGGCTACACCTTC. Protein product: CATRTASYGYTF. The chain employs TRBV15 and TRBJ1-2, with D possibly TRBD1 on 5 matching bases. V shed 6 bases and J shed 4 bases, with 9 bases lying between them. There are 12 residues in the CDR3. The germline gives CDR1 LNHNV, CDR2 YYDKDF (reference sequence). The complete variable domain, with remaining parts taken from reference TRBV15 and TRBJ1-2, reads DAMVIQNPRYQVTQFGKPVTLSCSQTLNHNVMYWYQQKSSQAPKLLFHYYDKDFNNEADTPDNFQSRRPNTSFCFLDIRSPGLGDTAMYLCATRTASYGYTFGSGTRLTVV.

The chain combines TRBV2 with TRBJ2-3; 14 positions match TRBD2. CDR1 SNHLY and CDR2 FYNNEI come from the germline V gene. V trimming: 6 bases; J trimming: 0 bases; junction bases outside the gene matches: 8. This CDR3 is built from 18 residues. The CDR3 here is CASRVTSGRAESTDTQYF. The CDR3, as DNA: TGTGCCAGCAGAGTGACTAGCGGGAGGGCCGAGAGCACAGATACGCAGTATTTT. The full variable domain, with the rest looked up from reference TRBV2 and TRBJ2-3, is EPEVTQTPSHQVTQMGQEVILRCVPISNHLYFYWYRQILGQKVEFLVSFYNNEISEKSEIFDDQFSVERPDGSNFTLKIRSTKLEDSAMYFCASRVTSGRAESTDTQYFGPGTRLTVL.

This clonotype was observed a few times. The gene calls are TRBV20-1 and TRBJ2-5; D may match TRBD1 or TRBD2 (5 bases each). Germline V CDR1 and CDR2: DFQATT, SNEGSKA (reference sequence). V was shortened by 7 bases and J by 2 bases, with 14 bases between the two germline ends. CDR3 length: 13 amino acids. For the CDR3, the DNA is TGCAGTGTGAGGGGTCTAGGGCAAGAGACCCAGTACTTC. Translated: CSVRGLGQETQYF.

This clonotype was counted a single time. The CDR3 loop reads CASSPLQRGVSQPQHF. The DNA of the CDR3 is TGTGCCAGTAGTCCATTACAAAGGGGGGTTAGTCAGCCCCAGCATTTT. V is TRBV19 and J is TRBJ1-5; possible D gene TRBD1, 6 bases. Trimming removed 5 bases from V and 6 bases from J, with 20 bases in between. CDR3 length: 16 amino acids. Per germline, CDR1 LNHDA and CDR2 SQIVND (reference sequence).

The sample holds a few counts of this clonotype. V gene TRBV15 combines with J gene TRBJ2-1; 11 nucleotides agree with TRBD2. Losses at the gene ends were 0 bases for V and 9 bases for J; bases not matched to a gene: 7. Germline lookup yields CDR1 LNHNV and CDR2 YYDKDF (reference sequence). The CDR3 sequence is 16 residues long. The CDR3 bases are TGTGCCACCAGCAGAGATCCCCTAGCGGGAGGTCGTGAGCAGTTCTTC. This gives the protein CATSRDPLAGGREQFF.

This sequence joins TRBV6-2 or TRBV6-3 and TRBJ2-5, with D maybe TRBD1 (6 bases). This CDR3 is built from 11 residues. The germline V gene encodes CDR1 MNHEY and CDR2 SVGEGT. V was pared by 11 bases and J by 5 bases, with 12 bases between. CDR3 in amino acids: CAEGEGETQYF. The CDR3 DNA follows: TGTGCCGAGGGGGAAGGGGAGACCCAGTACTTC.

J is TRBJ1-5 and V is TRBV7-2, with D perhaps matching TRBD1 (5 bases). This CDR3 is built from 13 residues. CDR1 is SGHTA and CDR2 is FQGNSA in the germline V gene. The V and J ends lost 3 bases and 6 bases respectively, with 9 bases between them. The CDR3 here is CASSLERGQPQHF. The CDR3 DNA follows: TGTGCCAGCAGCTTGGAAAGGGGTCAGCCCCAGCATTTT.

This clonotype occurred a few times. The CDR3 sequence: CSARDLTGGNYGYTF. The CDR3 nucleotides read TGCAGTGCTAGAGATCTGACAGGGGGGAACTATGGCTACACCTTC. The genes are TRBV20-1 and TRBJ1-2; 9 positions match TRBD1. CDR3 size: 15 residues. The V gene's germline CDR1 is DFQATT and CDR2 SNEGSKA (reference sequence). V gave up 0 bases and J gave up 2 bases; unmatched junction bases: 4.

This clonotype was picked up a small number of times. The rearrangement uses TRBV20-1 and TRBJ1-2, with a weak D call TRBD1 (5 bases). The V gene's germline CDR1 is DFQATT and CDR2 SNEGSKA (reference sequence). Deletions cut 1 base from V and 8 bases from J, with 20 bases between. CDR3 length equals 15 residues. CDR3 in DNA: TGCAGTGCTAGAGCCTCGGGGGGGAGACTTCGGGGCTACACCTTC. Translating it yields CSARASGGRLRGYTF.

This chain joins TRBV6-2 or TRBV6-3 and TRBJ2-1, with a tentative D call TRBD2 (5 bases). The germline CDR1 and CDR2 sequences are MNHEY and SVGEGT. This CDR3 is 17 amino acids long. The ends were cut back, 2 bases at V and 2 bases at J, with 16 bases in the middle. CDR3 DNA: TGTGCCAGCAGTTACGGAGGAGGCTCTAACACCTACAATGAGCAGTTCTTC. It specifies CASSYGGGSNTYNEQFF.

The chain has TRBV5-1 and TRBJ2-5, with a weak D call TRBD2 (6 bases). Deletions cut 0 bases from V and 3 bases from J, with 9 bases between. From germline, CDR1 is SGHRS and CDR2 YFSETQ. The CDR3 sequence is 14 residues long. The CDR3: CASSLARGEETQYF. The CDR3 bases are TGCGCCAGCAGCTTGGCGCGGGGAGAAGAGACCCAGTACTTC.

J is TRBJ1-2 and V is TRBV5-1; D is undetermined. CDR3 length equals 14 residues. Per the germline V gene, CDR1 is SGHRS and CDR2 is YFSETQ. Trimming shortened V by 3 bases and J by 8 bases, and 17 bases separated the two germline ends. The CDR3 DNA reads TGCGCCAGCAGCTCCGATCTCGGTGACCAGGGCTACACCTTC. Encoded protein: CASSSDLGDQGYTF.

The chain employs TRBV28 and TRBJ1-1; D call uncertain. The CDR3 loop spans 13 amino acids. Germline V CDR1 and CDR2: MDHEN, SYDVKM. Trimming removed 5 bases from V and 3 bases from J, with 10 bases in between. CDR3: CASSQGRDTEAFF. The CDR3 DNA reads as TGTGCCAGCAGTCAAGGCAGAGACACTGAAGCTTTCTTT. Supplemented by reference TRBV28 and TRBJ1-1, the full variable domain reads DVKVTQSSRYLVKRTGEKVFLECVQDMDHENMFWYRQDPGLGLRLIYFSYDVKMKEKGDIPEGYSVSREKKERFSLILESASTNQTSMYLCASSQGRDTEAFFGQGTRLTVV.

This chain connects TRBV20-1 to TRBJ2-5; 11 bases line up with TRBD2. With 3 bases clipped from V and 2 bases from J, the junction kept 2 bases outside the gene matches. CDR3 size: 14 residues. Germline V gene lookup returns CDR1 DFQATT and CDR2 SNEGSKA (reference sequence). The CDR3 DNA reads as TGCAGTGCTAGGACTAGCGGGGTACAAGAGACCCAGTACTTC. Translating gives CSARTSGVQETQYF.

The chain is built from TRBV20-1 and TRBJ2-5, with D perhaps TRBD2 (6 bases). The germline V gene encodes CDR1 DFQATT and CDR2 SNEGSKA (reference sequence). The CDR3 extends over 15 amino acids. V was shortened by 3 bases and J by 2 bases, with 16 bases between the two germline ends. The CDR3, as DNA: TGCAGTGCTAGTGATTCTTCGCGGGGTCAAGAGACCCAGTACTTC. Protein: CSASDSSRGQETQYF.

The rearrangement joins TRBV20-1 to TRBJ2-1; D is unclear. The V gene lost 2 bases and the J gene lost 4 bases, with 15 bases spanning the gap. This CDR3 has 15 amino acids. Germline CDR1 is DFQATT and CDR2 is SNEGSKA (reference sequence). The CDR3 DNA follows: TGCAGTGCTAGACCGACCCTGTTTGGGTACAATGAGCAGTTCTTC. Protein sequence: CSARPTLFGYNEQFF.

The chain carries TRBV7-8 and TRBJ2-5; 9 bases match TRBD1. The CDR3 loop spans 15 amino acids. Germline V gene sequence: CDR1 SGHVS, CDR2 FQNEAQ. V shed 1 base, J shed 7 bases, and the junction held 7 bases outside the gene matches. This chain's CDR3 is CASSLGGTGSWTQYF. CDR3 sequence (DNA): TGTGCCAGCAGCTTAGGAGGGACAGGGTCCTGGACCCAGTACTTC.

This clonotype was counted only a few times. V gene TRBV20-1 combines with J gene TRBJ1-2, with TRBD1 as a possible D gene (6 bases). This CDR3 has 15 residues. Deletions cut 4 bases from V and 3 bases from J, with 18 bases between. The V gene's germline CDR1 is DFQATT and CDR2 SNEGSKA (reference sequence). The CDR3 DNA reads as TGCAGTGCTATCCACCCCTTCGGGGGCGACTATGGCTACACCTTC. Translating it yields CSAIHPFGGDYGYTF.

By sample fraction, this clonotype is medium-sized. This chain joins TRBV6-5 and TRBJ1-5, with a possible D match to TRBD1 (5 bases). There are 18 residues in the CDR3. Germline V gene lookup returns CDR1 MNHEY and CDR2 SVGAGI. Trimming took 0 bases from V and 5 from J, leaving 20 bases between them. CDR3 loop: CASSYSPWDGVSHQPQHF. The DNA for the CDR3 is TGTGCCAGCAGTTACTCACCCTGGGACGGGGTGTCGCATCAGCCCCAGCATTTT.

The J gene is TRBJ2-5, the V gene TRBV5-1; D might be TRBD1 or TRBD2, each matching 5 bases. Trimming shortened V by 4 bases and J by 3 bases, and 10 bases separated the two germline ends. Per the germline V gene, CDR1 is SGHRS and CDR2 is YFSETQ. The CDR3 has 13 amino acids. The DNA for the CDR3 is TGCGCCAGCAGCCGGGACGGAAAAGAGACCCAGTACTTC. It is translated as CASSRDGKETQYF.

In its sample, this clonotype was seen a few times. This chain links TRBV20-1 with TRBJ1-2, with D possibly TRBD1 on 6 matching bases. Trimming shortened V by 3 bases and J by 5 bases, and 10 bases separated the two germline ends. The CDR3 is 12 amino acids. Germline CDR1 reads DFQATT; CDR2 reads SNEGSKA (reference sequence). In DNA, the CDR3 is TGCAGTGCTAGTGACAGGCAGTATGGCTACACCTTC. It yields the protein CSASDRQYGYTF.

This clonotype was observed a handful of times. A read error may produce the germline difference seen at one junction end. The CDR3 DNA sequence: TGTGCTAGCAGCGTAGACAGGGGAACACCCCTCCACTTT. Translated, it gives CASSVDRGTPLHF. The chain joins TRBV7-7 to TRBJ1-6, with 8 bases matching TRBD1. Per germline, CDR1 SSHAT and CDR2 FNYEAQ (reference sequence). There are 13 residues in the CDR3. Full variable domain (rest looked up from reference TRBV7-7 and TRBJ1-6): GAGVSQSPRYKVTKRGQDVTLRCDPISSHATLYWYQQALGQGPEFLTYFNYEAQPDKSGLPSDRFSAERPEGSISTLTIQRTEQRDSAMYRCASSVDRGTPLHFGNGTRLTVT.

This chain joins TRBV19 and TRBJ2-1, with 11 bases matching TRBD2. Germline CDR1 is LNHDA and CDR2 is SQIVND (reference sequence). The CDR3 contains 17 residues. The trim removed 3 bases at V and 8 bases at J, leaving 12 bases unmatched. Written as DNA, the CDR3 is TGTGCCAGTAGTATCGTAGAACTAGCGGGAGTCGAAGATGAGCAGTTCTTC. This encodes CASSIVELAGVEDEQFF. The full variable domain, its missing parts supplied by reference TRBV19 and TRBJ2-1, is DGGITQSPKYLFRKEGQNVTLSCEQNLNHDAMYWYRQDPGQGLRLIYYSQIVNDFQKGDIAEGYSVSREKKESFPLTVTSAQKNPTAFYLCASSIVELAGVEDEQFFGPGTRLTVL.

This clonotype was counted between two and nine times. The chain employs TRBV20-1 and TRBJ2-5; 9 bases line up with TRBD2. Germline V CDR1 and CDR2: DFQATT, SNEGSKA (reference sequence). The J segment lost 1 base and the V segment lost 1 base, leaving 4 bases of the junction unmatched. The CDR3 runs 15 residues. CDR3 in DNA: TGCAGTGCTAGAGGACTAGCGGTTCGCCAAGAGACCCAGTACTTC. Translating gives CSARGLAVRQETQYF.